This T cell receptor beta chain was captured by sequencing in a study of PD-1 blockade in classical Hodgkin lymphoma (dated by TCRdb to the early 2020s). In the study overall: Nivolumab dosing was 3 mg/kg intravenously every 2 weeks, continuing until either disease progression or unacceptable toxicity. A peripheral blood immune signature of response to PD-1 blockade in classical Hodgkin lymphoma was defined using TCR beta sequencing and CyTOF.

V is reduced by 8 bases and J by 1 base, leaving a spacing of 11 bases between them. CDR1 and CDR2, looked up from the germline V gene, are MDHEN and SYDVKM. The CDR3 goes from the cysteine to the phenylalanine over 13 residues. Only CDR3 DNA remains: 39 bases, in frame from the first base. The time point tag for this specimen amounts to: cycle 1 day 1 (C1D1), immediately before nivolumab initiation. Every trial patient had relapsed following autologous stem cell transplantation, and prior brentuximab vedotin exposure was what differed among cohorts A, B and C. The trial cohort comprised some 60 patients with relapsed/refractory classical Hodgkin lymphoma whose best overall responses were complete response, partial response or progressive disease. In the multi-cohort phase II CheckMate 205 trial, trial patients received single-agent nivolumab. An independent review committee assessed best overall response by applying the 2007 International Working Group response criteria. Trial PBMCs were collected immediately before nivolumab initiation (C1D1) and during therapy at cycle 2 day 1 and cycle 4 day 1. Peripheral blood was collected in 8 mL Vacutainer Cell Preparation Tubes, from which PBMCs were isolated by centrifugation and then cryopreserved.

Results the study describes overall, beyond this receptor: Diversity was lower in patients who began nivolumab less than 1 year after ASCT, so these patients were left out of later analyses to avoid confounding by immune reconstitution. Trial patients with a complete response had baseline diversity similar to that of newly diagnosed patients, while partial responders and progressors had significantly lower diversity. Baseline TCR diversity was reported to be lower in newly diagnosed patients than in healthy donors and to be lower still in relapsed/refractory patients. The study was restricted to a single clinical trial cohort, and the causes of repertoire differences, possibly disease activity or prior therapy, were left undefined. CD4+ but not CD8+ TCR diversity rose significantly by C4D1 (p=0.0027 vs p=0.16), most apparent in complete responders (p=0.02).

As to this clone: No antigen is known for it. Base qualities are not at hand, and no much larger clone is one base apart.

Genomic DNA was extracted with the Qiagen DNeasy kit from unsorted PBMCs and from negatively selected CD4+ and CD8+ fractions. Using primers that anneal to V and J segments, immunoSEQ multiplex PCR amplified the TCR beta CDR3 regions. A synthetic immune receptor repertoire was used to minimize amplification bias, and any residual bias was removed computationally once sequencing was done. In the original analysis: Custom Python scripts were used to quantify repertoire diversity as the Shannon entropy index. Unsorted, CD4+ and CD8+ repertoires were analyzed separately, except in combined analyses where CD4+ and CD8+ sequences were merged in silico. Clonal expansion was defined as at least a 2-fold frequency increase after treatment relative to C1D1, with a pseudocount of 0.5 for undetected baseline clones. Singleton clones were defined as clones with 0 or 1 copy at C1D1, and non-singleton clones were defined as clones with 2 or more copies. By matching protein sequences in sorted samples from the same patient, clones expanded in unsorted samples were annotated as CD4+, CD8+ or unknown. Wilcoxon tests on paired samples were used to test changes in diversity from C1D1 to C4D1. This immuneACCESS table, as held by TCRdb, lists in-frame sequences with V and J called but not all clones. Of the missing ones, under half trace to an unresolved V gene in checked studies; the others have no known cause. For V, J and clone size, that table is used; D and trimming come from the DNA. The sample contains about 97,000 clones, approximately 83% of them found a single time. The ten largest clones take up 12% of the sample.

The origin of this receptor is a human donor with classical Hodgkin lymphoma. This chain joins TRBV28 to TRBJ1-1; TRBD1 is a possible D gene, resting on 5 matching bases. The source material was peripheral blood mononuclear cells (PBMCs), sampled at baseline. In nucleotide form, the sequence is TGTGCCAGCGTTGACAGCCCGAACACTGAAGCTTTCTTT. This codes for CASVDSPNTEAFF.